These T cell receptor beta chains were read from a single sample in a study of siplizumab effects on memory and regulatory T cells. Profiled with immunoSEQ multiplex PCR; TCRdb holds only in-frame clones, not every one. Here the sample spans 92,000 or so clones, about nine tenths being singletons. What was sequenced was CD4+ T cells sorted from blood. These receptors were taken from a human donor in good health. CDR3s include the opening cysteine and the closing phenylalanine or tryptophan.

v_call,cdr3_aa
TRBV19,CASSQQTASSEKLFF
TRBV10-3,CAISESGRGGVYNEQFF
TRBV5-1,CASSGTVNTEAFF
TRBV30,CAWKTPPRDGYTF
TRBV30,CAWVQRNTIYF
TRBV11-3,CASSLGVPNEKLFF
TRBV9,CASSSRTTANTGELFF
TRBV19,CASNDLAGGGNEQFF
TRBV5-1,CASSLDGSPPNNEQFF
TRBV30,CAWSVRAPHEQYF
TRBV5-8,CASSPNRGSGEQYF
TRBV7-2,CASSLGGLAGGPQETQYF
TRBV10-3,CAISESGQGVGNTEAFF
TRBV21-1,CAYPGTTDTQYF
TRBV21-1,CASNRTRPYEQYF
TRBV25-1,CASSTTSGSSTDTQYF
TRBV6-1,CASSGISGGGTDTQYF
TRBV7-3,CASSVGAVGELFF
TRBV2,CAGGGGWAPYEQYF
TRBV5-1,CASLPGAGGQSYEQYF
TRBV28,CASSLNPRDYRAYEQYF